The present T cell receptor beta chain was sequenced within a study of T cell responses to AZD1222 COVID-19 vaccine (dated by TCRdb to the early 2020s). Notes on the research overall: A total of roughly 240 trial participants underwent TCR sequencing, of whom 207 received two doses of AZD1222 and roughly 25 received two doses of the MenACWY control vaccine. Trial participants were enrolled by age into subgroups of 18-55, 56-69 and 70-plus years, and around 140, 26 and 57 TCR-sequenced participants, respectively, were included in these subgroups.

Remarks on this clone: Its antigen target is currently unknown. The sample holds no much larger clone one base away, and base qualities are not on file.

The CDR3 regions of human TCRbeta chains were subjected to immunosequencing. Regarding the original processing steps: Repertoire TCRs were checked for matches against a reference library of SARS-CoV-2-specific TCRs that had been generated using the MIRA antigen-specificity platform. Breadth was defined as the fraction of unique TCRs that were SARS-CoV-2-associated. Depth was defined as the fraction of total T cells that were SARS-CoV-2-associated. Using the MIRA data, each spike-specific TCR was mapped to the spike region that the TCR reacts to and placed in a CD4 or CD8 class. Log10-transformed breadth and depth values were compared by one-way ANOVA with Sidak's multiple comparisons tests. Held by TCRdb, this immuneACCESS table contains in-frame sequences only and omits some clones. Under half of the omission traces to an unresolved V gene where checked; the cause of the rest is unknown. V, J and clone size were drawn from that table, and D and trimming were deduced from the DNA. The sample includes some 89,000 clones, with 88% observed a single time. Approximately 4.5% of the sample is in the top ten clones.

The research as a whole found: Conclusions about previously exposed vaccinees are limited because only 5 or 6 AZD1222 recipients were SARS-CoV-2 seropositive at baseline. In the small 56-69-year group, the increase in depth fell short of significance, most likely because of low power. No day 14 peak-response samples were available, so repertoires were characterized only after the peak T cell response. The vaccine-associated CD4 TCRs covered the entire spike protein, and the dominant responses fell in regions 160-218 and 743-854. Most participants were white British and females outnumbered males, and the authors suggested that clonal diversity may have been underestimated. Spike-specific TCR breadth and depth rose significantly after two AZD1222 doses compared with day 0 and with MenACWY recipients. Reportedly, close to half of the unique spike-specific TCRs recognized epitopes lying outside the regions that are mutated in the B.1.351 and B.1.1.7 variants.

CDR1 MDHEN and CDR2 SYDVKM are derived from the germline V gene. Inclusive of the bounding cysteine and phenylalanine, the CDR3 is 15 residues long. The CDR3 DNA has 45 bases and is translated from base 1. V is cut by 2 bases and J by 3 bases, and the space between the germline ends is 11 bases. The time point label for this specimen denotes: baseline before first vaccination. The treatment or condition tag for this specimen amounts to: meningococcal conjugate vaccine given as trial control. The vaccinee samples were drawn from two UK trials, COV001 and COV002, one of which was a single-blind randomized controlled phase 2/3 trial testing AZD1222 (ChAdOx1 nCoV-19) in healthy adults. For TCRbeta chain sequencing, PBMC samples were collected from trial participants at day 0 and at day 28 after the second dose.

The rearranged segments are TRBV28 and TRBJ1-5; 6 matching bases give a weak D call of TRBD1. Sequences were derived from peripheral blood, sampled on day 0 of MenACWY control vaccination. The TCR originated in an adult in good health. The CDR3 region has the sequence CASSLAHRDNQPQHF. The base sequence is TGTGCCAGCAGTTTAGCACACAGGGACAATCAGCCCCAGCATTTT.